This is a list of T cell receptor beta chains from one sample in a study of blood T cell repertoires in COVID-19. The table came from immunoSEQ multiplex PCR; TCRdb's copy has only in-frame clones and leaves some out. The table lists roughly 10,000 clones, about 85% of them singletons. The sample was peripheral blood. These receptors originate from a man younger than 40 with active or convalescent COVID-19. Both conserved end residues are part of each CDR3. D genes are given only for firm matches. Rows give clone size only sometimes, using once, few, many, or a class for an expanded clone.

j_gene | v_gene | d_gene | abundance | CDR3aa | CDR3nt
TRBJ2-3 | TRBV4-1 | - | once | CASSQDGTGTDTQYF | TGCGCCAGCAGCCAAGATGGCACAGGCACAGATACGCAGTATTTT
TRBJ2-5 | TRBV19 | TRBD1 | - | CASSGQRTGQQETQYF | TGTGCCAGTAGTGGCCAAAGGACAGGACAACAAGAGACCCAGTACTTC
TRBJ1-1 | TRBV19 | TRBD1 | once | CASSMEGAHTEAFF | TGTGCCAGTAGTATGGAGGGGGCGCACACTGAAGCTTTCTTT
TRBJ2-7 | TRBV6-2/TRBV6-3 | - | - | CASSLWGGADYEQYF | TGTGCCAGCAGTCTCTGGGGTGGGGCGGACTACGAGCAGTACTTC
TRBJ2-1 | TRBV6-5 | - | - | CASSRDRRDNEQFF | TGTGCCAGCAGCCGTGACAGGAGAGACAATGAGCAGTTCTTC
TRBJ2-3 | TRBV9 | TRBD2 | - | CASSTSGGGTDTQYF | TGTGCCAGCAGCACTAGCGGGGGGGGCACAGATACGCAGTATTTT
TRBJ2-3 | TRBV7-2 | TRBD2 | once | CASSLGLAGGSDTQYF | TGTGCCAGCAGCTTAGGACTAGCGGGCGGGTCGGATACGCAGTATTTT
TRBJ2-3 | TRBV3-1/TRBV3-2 | TRBD2 | - | CASSQAGGQGDTQYF | TGTGCCAGCAGCCAAGCGGGGGGGCAGGGAGATACGCAGTATTTT
TRBJ1-2 | TRBV2 | - | - | CASSDPRETKDGYTF | TGTGCCAGCAGTGATCCCCGGGAAACAAAGGACGGCTACACCTTC
TRBJ1-2 | TRBV30 | - | - | CAWTGYNYGYTF | TGTGCCTGGACAGGTTATAACTATGGCTACACCTTC
TRBJ2-5 | TRBV18 | TRBD2 | once | CASSSRTSGGEETQYF | TGTGCCAGCTCATCTCGGACTAGCGGGGGAGAAGAGACCCAGTACTTC
TRBJ1-2 | TRBV10-3 | TRBD1 | - | CAITMGQKSSYGYTF | TGTGCCATCACCATGGGACAGAAATCTAGCTATGGCTACACCTTC
TRBJ1-4 | TRBV29-1 | - | - | CSVGGPETNEKLFF | TGCAGCGTTGGGGGGCCGGAGACGAATGAAAAACTGTTTTTT
TRBJ1-1 | TRBV12-5 | - | - | CASGWGGPLTEAFF | TGTGCTAGTGGGTGGGGAGGACCACTCACTGAAGCTTTCTTT
TRBJ1-2 | TRBV15 | TRBD1 | once | CATSRVKGGQGNGYTF | TGTGCCACCAGCAGAGTCAAGGGTGGACAGGGGAATGGCTACACCTTC
TRBJ1-1 | TRBV6-6 | - | - | CASGRTGGNTEAFF | TGTGCCAGCGGTCGGACGGGGGGGAACACTGAAGCTTTCTTT
TRBJ2-3 | TRBV27 | TRBD1 | - | CASSWDGNQGGTDTQYF | TGTGCCAGCAGTTGGGATGGGAATCAGGGGGGCACAGATACGCAGTATTTT
TRBJ1-2 | TRBV19 | TRBD1 | - | CASSSRTGYGYTF | TGTGCCAGTAGTTCGCGGACAGGGTACGGCTACACCTTC
TRBJ1-5 | TRBV12-3/TRBV12-4 | - | - | CASSYGDQPQHF | TGTGCCAGCAGCTACGGGGATCAGCCCCAGCATTTT
TRBJ1-1 | TRBV5-1 | - | once | CASSSATVNTEAFF | TGCGCCAGCAGCTCCGCGACAGTGAACACTGAAGCTTTCTTT
TRBJ1-6 | TRBV5-8 | - | - | CASSLETSSYNSPLHF | TGTGCCAGCAGCTTGGAGACAAGCTCCTATAATTCACCCCTCCACTTT
TRBJ1-2 | TRBV5-1 | TRBD1 | - | CASSLGGGFNYGYTF | TGCGCCAGCAGCTTGGGAGGGGGCTTTAACTATGGCTACACCTTC
TRBJ2-6 | TRBV30 | TRBD2 | once | CAWSPWGGRGANVLTF | TGTGCCTGGAGTCCCTGGGGGGGTAGAGGGGCCAACGTCCTGACTTTC
TRBJ2-2 | TRBV14 | - | - | CASSQDTGTNTGELFF | TGTGCCAGCAGCCAAGATACAGGAACGAACACCGGGGAGCTGTTTTTT
TRBJ1-1 | TRBV19 | TRBD1 | - | CASSATGDFSTEAFF | TGTGCCAGTAGTGCGACAGGGGATTTTAGCACTGAAGCTTTCTTT
TRBJ2-3 | TRBV6-5 | - | - | CASSYLPSSDTQYF | TGTGCCAGCAGTTACCTCCCTAGTTCGGATACGCAGTATTTT
TRBJ2-5 | TRBV14 | - | - | CASSQELGVRGEETQYF | TGTGCCAGCAGCCAAGAGCTCGGGGTCAGGGGGGAAGAGACCCAGTACTTC
TRBJ2-2 | TRBV5-4 | - | - | CASSLSANTGELFF | TGTGCCAGCAGCTTGTCTGCGAACACCGGGGAGCTGTTTTTT
TRBJ2-3 | TRBV6-4 | - | - | CASSPGPRGDTQYF | TGTGCCAGCAGTCCGGGACCCAGGGGAGATACGCAGTATTTT
TRBJ2-1 | TRBV7-3 | TRBD2 | - | CASSLGGTSTFPDEQFF | TGTGCCAGCAGCCTCGGTGGGACTAGCACCTTCCCCGATGAGCAGTTCTTC
TRBJ2-3 | TRBV27 | TRBD2 | - | CASSLTGGGRQDTQYF | TGTGCCAGCAGTCTAACCGGCGGGGGGCGGCAAGATACGCAGTATTTT
TRBJ2-5 | TRBV9 | - | - | CASSPQGGIGETQYF | TGTGCCAGCAGTCCACAGGGTGGAATAGGGGAGACCCAGTACTTC
TRBJ2-3 | TRBV11-3 | - | - | CASSLGRSTDTQYF | TGTGCCAGCAGCTTGGGCAGGAGCACAGATACGCAGTATTTT
TRBJ2-1 | TRBV7-3 | - | - | CASSPGTGPYNEQFF | TGTGCCAGCAGCCCAGGGACTGGACCCTACAATGAGCAGTTCTTC
TRBJ2-2 | TRBV2 | - | - | CARSPSGQSTGELFF | TGTGCCAGGTCCCCATCTGGACAAAGCACCGGGGAGCTGTTTTTT